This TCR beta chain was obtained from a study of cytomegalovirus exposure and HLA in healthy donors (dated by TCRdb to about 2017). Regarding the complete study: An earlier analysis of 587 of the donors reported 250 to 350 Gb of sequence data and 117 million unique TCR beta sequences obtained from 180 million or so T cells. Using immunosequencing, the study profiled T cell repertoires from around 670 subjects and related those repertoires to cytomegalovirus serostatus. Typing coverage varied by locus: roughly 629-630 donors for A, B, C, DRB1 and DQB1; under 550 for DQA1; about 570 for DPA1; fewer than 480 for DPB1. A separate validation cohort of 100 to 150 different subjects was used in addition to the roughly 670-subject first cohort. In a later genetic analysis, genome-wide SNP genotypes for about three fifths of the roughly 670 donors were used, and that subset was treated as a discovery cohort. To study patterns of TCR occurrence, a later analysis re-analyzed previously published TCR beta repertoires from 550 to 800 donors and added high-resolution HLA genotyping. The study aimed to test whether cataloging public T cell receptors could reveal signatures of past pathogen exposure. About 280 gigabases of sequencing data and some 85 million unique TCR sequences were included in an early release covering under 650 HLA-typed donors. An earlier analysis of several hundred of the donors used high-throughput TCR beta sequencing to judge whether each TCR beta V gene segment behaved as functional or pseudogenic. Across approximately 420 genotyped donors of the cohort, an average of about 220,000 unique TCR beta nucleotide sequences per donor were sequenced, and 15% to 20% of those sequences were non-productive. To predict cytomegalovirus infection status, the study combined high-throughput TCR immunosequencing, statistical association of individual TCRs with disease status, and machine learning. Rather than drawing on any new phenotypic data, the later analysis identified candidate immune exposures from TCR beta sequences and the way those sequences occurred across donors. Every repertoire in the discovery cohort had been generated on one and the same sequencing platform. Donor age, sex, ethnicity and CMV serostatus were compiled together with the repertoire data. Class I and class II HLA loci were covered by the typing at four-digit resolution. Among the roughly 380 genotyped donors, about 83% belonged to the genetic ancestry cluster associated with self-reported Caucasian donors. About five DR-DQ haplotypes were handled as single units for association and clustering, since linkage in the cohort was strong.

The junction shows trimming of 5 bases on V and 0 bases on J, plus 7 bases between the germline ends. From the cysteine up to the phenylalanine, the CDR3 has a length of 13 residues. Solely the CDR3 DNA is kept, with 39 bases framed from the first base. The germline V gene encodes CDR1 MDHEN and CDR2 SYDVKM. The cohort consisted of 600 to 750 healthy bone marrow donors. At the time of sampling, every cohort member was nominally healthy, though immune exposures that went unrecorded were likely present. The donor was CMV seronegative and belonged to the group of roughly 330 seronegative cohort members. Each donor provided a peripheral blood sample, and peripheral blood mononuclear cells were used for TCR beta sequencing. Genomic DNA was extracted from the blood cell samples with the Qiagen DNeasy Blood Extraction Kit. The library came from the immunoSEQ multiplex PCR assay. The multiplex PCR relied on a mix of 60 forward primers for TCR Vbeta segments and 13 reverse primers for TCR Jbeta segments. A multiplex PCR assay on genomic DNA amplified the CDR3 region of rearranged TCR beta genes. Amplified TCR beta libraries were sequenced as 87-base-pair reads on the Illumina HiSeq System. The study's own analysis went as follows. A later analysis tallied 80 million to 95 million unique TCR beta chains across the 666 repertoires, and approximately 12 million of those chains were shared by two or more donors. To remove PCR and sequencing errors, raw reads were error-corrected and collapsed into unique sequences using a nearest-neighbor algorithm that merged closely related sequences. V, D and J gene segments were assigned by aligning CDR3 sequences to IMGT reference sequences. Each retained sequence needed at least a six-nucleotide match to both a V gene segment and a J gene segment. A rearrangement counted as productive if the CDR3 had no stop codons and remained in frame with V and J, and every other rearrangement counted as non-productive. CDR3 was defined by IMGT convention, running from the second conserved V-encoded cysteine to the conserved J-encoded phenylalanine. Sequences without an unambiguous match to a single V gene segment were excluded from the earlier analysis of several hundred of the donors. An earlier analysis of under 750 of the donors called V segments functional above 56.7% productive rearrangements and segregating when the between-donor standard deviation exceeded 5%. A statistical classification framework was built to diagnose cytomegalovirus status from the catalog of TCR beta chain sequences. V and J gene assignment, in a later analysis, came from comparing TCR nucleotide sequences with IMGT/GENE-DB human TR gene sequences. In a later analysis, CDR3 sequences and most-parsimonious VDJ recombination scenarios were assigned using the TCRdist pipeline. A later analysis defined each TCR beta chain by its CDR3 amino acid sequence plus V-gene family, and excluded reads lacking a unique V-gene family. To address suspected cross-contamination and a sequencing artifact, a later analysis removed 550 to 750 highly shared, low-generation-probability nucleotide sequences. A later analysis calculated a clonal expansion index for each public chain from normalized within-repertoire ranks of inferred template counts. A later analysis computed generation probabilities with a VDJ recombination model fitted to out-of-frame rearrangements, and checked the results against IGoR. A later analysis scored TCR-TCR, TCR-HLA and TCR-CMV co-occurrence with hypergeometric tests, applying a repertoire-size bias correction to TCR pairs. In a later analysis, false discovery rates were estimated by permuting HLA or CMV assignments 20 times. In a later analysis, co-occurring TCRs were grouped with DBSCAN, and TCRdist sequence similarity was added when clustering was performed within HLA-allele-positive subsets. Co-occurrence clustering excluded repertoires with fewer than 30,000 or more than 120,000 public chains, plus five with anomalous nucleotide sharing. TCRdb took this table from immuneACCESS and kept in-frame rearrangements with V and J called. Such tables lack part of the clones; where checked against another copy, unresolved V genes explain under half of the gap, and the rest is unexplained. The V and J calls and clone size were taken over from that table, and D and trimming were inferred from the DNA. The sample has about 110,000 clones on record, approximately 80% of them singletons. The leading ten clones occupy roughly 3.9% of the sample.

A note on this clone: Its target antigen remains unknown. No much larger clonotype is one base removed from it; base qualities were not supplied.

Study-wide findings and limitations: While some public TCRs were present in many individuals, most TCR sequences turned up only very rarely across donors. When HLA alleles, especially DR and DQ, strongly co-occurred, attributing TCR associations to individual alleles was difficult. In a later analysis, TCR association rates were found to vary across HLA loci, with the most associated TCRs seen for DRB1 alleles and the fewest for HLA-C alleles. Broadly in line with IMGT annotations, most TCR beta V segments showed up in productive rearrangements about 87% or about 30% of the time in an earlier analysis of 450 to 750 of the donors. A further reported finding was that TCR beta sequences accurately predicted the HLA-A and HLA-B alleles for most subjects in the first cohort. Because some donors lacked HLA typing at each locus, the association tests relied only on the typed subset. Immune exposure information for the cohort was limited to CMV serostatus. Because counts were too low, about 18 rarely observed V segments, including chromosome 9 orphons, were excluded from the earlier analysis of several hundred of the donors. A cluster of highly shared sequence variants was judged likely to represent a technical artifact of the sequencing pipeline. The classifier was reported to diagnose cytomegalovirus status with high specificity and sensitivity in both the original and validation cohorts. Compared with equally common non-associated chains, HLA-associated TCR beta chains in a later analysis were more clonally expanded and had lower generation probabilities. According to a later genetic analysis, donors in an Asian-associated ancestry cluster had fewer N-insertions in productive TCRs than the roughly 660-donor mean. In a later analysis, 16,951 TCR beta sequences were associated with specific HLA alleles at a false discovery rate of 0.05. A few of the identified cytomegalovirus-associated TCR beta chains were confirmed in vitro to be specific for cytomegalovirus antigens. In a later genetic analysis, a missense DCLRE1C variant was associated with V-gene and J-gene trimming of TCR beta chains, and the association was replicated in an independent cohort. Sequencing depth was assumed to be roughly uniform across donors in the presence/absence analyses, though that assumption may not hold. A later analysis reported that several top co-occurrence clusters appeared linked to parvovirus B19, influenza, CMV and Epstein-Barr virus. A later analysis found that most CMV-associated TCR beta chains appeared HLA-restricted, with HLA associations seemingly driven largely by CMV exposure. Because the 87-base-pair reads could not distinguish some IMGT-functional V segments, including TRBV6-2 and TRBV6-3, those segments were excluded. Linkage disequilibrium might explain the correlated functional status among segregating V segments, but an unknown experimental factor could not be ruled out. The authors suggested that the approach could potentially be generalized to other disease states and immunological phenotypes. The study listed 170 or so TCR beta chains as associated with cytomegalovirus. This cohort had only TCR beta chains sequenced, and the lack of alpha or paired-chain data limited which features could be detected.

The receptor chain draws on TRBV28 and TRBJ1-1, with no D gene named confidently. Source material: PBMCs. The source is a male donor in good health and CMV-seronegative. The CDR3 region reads CASSARVNTEAFF. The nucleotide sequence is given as TGTGCCAGCAGTGCCCGCGTGAACACTGAAGCTTTCTTT.